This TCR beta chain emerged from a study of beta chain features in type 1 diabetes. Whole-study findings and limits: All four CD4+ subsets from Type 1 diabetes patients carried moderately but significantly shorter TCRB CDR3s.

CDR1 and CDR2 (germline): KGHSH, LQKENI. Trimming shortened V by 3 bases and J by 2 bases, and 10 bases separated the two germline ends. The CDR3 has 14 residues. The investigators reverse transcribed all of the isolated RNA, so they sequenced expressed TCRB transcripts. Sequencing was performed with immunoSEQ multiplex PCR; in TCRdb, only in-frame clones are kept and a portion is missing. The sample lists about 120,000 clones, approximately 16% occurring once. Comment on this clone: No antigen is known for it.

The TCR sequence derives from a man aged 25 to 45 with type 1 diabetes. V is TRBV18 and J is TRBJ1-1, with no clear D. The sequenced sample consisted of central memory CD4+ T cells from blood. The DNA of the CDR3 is TGTGCCAGCTCACCGAACAGCCGTAACACTGAAGCTTTCTTT. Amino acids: CASSPNSRNTEAFF.